The clone carrying this T cell receptor (beta chain) was seen repeatedly, ten times or more. These data originate in a study of regulatory T cells in long-lasting Graves disease. iRepertoire HTBI primers and Arm-PCR of CDR3 regions built TCR beta libraries. Using its own MiXCR run on the multiplex PCR reads, TCRdb lists one record per CDR3 protein. The sample lists about 310,000 distinct CDR3 sequences, 15% to 20% occurring once. Time point noted: newly diagnosed GD, antithyroid drugs for less than 3 months. The TCR library was prepared using RNA isolated from PBMCs. Diagnoses of Graves' disease were made by American Thyroid Association guidelines. The sequence was obtained from a female donor with Graves disease. The sequencing used peripheral blood mononuclear cells (PBMCs), collected at new diagnosis, from a patient treated with antithyroid drugs.

The CDR3: CASSYSENTEAFF. The CDR3 region has the DNA TGTGCCAGCAGTTACTCGGAGAACACTGAAGCTTTCTTT. The chain recombines TRBV6-5 with TRBJ1-1; no definite D call. In germline, CDR1 is MNHEY, CDR2 SVGAGI. The length of the CDR3 is 13 residues. V was pared by 0 bases and J by 1 base, with 3 bases between.